The present T cell receptor beta chain was sequenced within a study of tumor-infiltrating lymphocytes in primary liver carcinoma. This CDR3 region has 18 residues. From germline, CDR1 is SGHDN and CDR2 FVKESK. A note on this clonotype: Its antigen is not known. One end of the junction is discordant with germline, which a read error may explain.

Scientists recovered RNA and DNA together from around 20-30 mg of unsorted bulk tissue. TCR beta cDNA was made from around 520 ng total RNA with a constant-region primer. For TCR beta, libraries were produced by three nested multiplex PCR rounds using slightly modified ARM-PCR. Both of the initial two PCR rounds ran for about 11 cycles and employed TRBV1-TRBV30 forward primers alongside a C-beta reverse primer. TCRdb used MiXCR to reprocess the multiplex PCR reads, holding one entry per CDR3 protein. This table has tens of thousands of distinct CDR3 sequences, around 70% appearing once. Notes on the study in general: Compared with tumor region pairs, tumor-adjacent and tumor-blood pairs overlapped less.

The genes are TRBV14 and TRBJ2-5, with 9 bases fitting TRBD2. The TCR comes from a man aged 35 to 55 with primary liver carcinoma and hepatitis B virus infection. Material: liver tumor tissue from sampling region 1. The subset is: tumor region T1, superior pole. The CDR3 loop reads CASRQDSGGLKNQETQHF. The DNA for the CDR3 is TGTGCCAGCAGGCAAGATAGCGGGGGCCTAAAAAACCAAGAGACCCAGCACTTC.